The clone carrying this T cell receptor beta chain was found a few times. The antigen remains undetermined. This entry belongs to a study of blood T cells in healthy people across ages. Study results and limitations: In long-lived donors, naive CD4+ cell counts and diversity exceeded those of aged donors.

Together with a sample-barcoded 5' primer, a J-beta primer mix was included in a second PCR lasting about 6 to 12 cycles. TCRdb reprocessed the 5' RACE reads via MiXCR and lists one record per CDR3 protein. Of about 1.1 million distinct CDR3 sequences listed, roughly two fifths are singletons. The CDR3 is 16 residues long. V lost 4 bases, J lost 0 bases, and 8 bases stayed unmatched. Per germline, CDR1 SGDLS and CDR2 YYNGEE. This TCR was sampled from a man aged 18 to 29 in good health. The rearrangement uses TRBV9 and TRBJ1-2, with TRBD1 identical over 8 bases. Sequencing input: blood. CDR3 in amino acids: CASSSPGQGTNYGYTF. The CDR3 region has the DNA TGTGCCAGCAGCTCACCCGGACAGGGAACTAACTATGGCTACACCTTC.